The T cell receptor (beta chain) described here comes from a study of shared clonotypes between healthy human individuals. The wider study: Donors were two women and a few men aged 18 to 49. Regarding the study as a whole: The study found lower generation probabilities in non-shared clonotypes than in those shared by all four donors. Represented diversity, genetic and exposure-history alike, was limited by few donors.

On this clone itself: The target antigen is unknown.

Running of the assay took place at deep level. The data were produced by immunoSEQ multiplex PCR, yet TCRdb's version contains in-frame clones alone and is incomplete. This table holds roughly 1,500,000 clones, 98% found once. This CDR3 has 15 amino acids. Germline loops: CDR1 SGDLS, CDR2 YYNGEE. The V end lost 4 bases, the J end lost 8 bases, and 19 bases lay between the germline ends. The V and J genes are TRBV9 and TRBJ2-1; TRBD2 might be the D (6 bases). Material: naive CD4+ T cells sorted from blood. The subset was: CD45RA+ positively selected. This receptor was identified in a man under 40 in good health. The CDR3 bases are TGTGCCAGCAGCCGGGGGACGGGAGACATCGATGAGCAGTTCTTC. It is translated as CASSRGTGDIDEQFF.